This paragraph covers one T cell receptor (beta chain) sequence. The sample belongs to a study of T cell changes during pregnancy in multiple sclerosis. Repertoires were generated with immunoSEQ multiplex PCR, while TCRdb's copy carries only in-frame clones and drops some. The data hold more than 65,000 clones, with 80% to 95% observed a single time. The material was peripheral blood, obtained in the first trimester of pregnancy. This TCR came from a female donor with multiple sclerosis, enrolled in a pregnancy study.

The CDR3 loop reads CASSLGGEGNQPQHF. The CDR3 bases are TGTGCCAGCAGTTTAGGAGGGGAGGGAAATCAGCCCCAGCATTTT. The rearrangement links TRBV28 to TRBJ1-5; TRBD1 might be the D (5 bases). The CDR3 is 15 residues long. Germline V gives CDR1 MDHEN, CDR2 SYDVKM. Between the trimmed V and J ends, which lost 2 bases and 4 bases, there was a span of 12 bases.